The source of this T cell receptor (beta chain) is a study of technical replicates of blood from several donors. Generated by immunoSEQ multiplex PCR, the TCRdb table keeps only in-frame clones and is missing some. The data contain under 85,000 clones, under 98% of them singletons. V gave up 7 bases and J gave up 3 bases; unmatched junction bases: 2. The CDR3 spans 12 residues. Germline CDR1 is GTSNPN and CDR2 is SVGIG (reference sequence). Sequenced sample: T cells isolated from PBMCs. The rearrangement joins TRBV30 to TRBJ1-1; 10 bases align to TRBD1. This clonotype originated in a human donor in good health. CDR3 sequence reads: CALTGGYTEAFF. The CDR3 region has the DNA TGTGCCTTGACAGGGGGCTACACTGAAGCTTTCTTT.